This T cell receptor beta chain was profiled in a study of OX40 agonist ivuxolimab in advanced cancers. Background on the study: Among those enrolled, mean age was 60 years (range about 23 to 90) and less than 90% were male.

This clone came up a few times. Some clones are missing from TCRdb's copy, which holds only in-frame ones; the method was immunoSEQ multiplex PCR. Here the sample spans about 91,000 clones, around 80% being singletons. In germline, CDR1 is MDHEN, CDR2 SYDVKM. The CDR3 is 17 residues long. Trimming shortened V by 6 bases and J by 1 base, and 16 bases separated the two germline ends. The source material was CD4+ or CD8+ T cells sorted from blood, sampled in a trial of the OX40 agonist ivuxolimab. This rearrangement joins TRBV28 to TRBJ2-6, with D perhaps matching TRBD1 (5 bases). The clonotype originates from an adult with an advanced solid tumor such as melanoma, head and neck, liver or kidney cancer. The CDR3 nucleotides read TGTGCCAGCAGCACGCCGGCAGGGCTGTCTGGGGCCAACGTCCTGACTTTC. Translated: CASSTPAGLSGANVLTF.